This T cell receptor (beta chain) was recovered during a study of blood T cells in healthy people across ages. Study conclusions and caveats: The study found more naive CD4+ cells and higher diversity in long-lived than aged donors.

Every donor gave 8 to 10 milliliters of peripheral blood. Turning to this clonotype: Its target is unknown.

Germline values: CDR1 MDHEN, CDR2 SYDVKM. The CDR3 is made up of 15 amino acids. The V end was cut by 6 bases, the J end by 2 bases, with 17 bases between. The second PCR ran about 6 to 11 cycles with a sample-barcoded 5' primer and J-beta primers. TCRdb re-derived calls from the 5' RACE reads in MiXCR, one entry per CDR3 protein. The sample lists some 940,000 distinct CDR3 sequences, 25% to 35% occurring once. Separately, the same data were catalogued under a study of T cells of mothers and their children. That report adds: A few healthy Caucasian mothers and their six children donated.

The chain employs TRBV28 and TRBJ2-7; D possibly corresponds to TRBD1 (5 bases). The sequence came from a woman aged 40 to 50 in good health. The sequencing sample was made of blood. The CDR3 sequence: CASSITRTPPYEQYF. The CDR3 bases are TGTGCCAGCAGCATTACCCGGACACCACCCTACGAGCAGTACTTC. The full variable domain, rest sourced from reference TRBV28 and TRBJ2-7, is DVKVTQSSRYLVKRTGEKVFLECVQDMDHENMFWYRQDPGLGLRLIYFSYDVKMKEKGDIPEGYSVSREKKERFSLILESASTNQTSMYLCASSITRTPPYEQYFGPGTRLTVT.